Listed below are T cell receptor beta chains from one sample, sequenced in a study of response to subunit inactivated influenza vaccine. TCRdb reprocessed the RT-PCR reads with MiXCR, giving one entry per CDR3 protein. The sample holds about 540,000 distinct CDR3 sequences; around 21% are singletons and the top ten take 2.5% to 3.5%. These data were also reused for a study on T cells expressing NK-cell markers.

Sequenced here: CD4+ T cells sorted from PBMCs, sampled roughly 13 days after vaccination. These receptors were collected from a man aged 50-59 years who received an inactivated influenza vaccine. The CDR3 runs from the conserved cysteine through the conserved F or W. The D gene is left open where the match is weak. Some rows mark clone size as missing; the rest say once, few, many or name a class of expanded clone.

D gene,V gene,clone size,J gene,CDR3 DNA,CDR3 protein
TRBD1,TRBV20-1,NA,TRBJ2-7,TGCAGTGCTAGGGGGACAGTTTTAGGCGAGCAGTACTTC,CSARGTVLGEQYF
TRBD2,TRBV28,many,TRBJ2-7,TGTGCCAGCAGTTTCCCGGCGGGAGTAACCTACGAGCAGTACTTC,CASSFPAGVTYEQYF
TRBD1,TRBV20-1,NA,TRBJ2-1,TGCAGGGTACCGGGACAGGCTTACAATGAGCAGTTCTTC,CRVPGQAYNEQFF
NA,TRBV24-1,few,TRBJ1-4,TGTGCCACCAGTGATTTTAGGGATGGTCATGAAAAACTGTTTTTT,CATSDFRDGHEKLFF
NA,TRBV11-2,few,TRBJ1-3,TGTGCCAGCAGCTTAGATGGGGGGAAGGTATCTGGAAACACCATATATTTT,CASSLDGGKVSGNTIYF
TRBD1,TRBV7-8,NA,TRBJ2-2,TGTGCCAGCAGCACCGGGACAGCCACCGGGGAGCTGTTTTTT,CASSTGTATGELFF
NA,TRBV11-2,few,TRBJ2-7,TGTGCCAGCAGCTTAGTCGGGCCGCCGGTAAGCTCCTACGAGCAGTACTTC,CASSLVGPPVSSYEQYF
NA,TRBV4-2,once,TRBJ1-2,TGTGCCAGCAGCCAAGATAGGGGCCACCCAGGCTACACCTTC,CASSQDRGHPGYTF
NA,TRBV5-1,few,TRBJ2-2,TGCGCCAGCAGCTTGGCCGAAGTAAGGGGTGTCACCGGGGAGCTGTTTTTT,CASSLAEVRGVTGELFF
NA,TRBV4-3,few,TRBJ1-2,TGCGCCAGCAGCCAAGGGGTTTTGGAGAGAGGCTATGGCTACACCTTC,CASSQGVLERGYGYTF
TRBD2,TRBV5-5,NA,TRBJ2-6,TGTGCCAGCAGCTTGGTAGGGACTAATTCTGGGGCCAACGTCCTGACTTTC,CASSLVGTNSGANVLTF
NA,TRBV7-2,few,TRBJ1-1,TGTGCCAGCAGCTTAAGTCAGATGAACACTGAAGCTTTCTTT,CASSLSQMNTEAFF
TRBD2,TRBV6-2/TRBV6-3,NA,TRBJ2-1,TGTGCCAGCGTCTCTAGCGGGAGCTATGAGCAGTTCTTC,CASVSSGSYEQFF
TRBD1,TRBV12-3/TRBV12-4,few,TRBJ2-1,TGTGCCAGCAGTGCGGGACAGGGGAGATACGAGCAGTTCTTC,CASSAGQGRYEQFF
TRBD1,TRBV5-4,many,TRBJ2-3,TGTGCCAGCAGCTTGACAGGGGGAACCACAGATACGCAGTATTTT,CASSLTGGTTDTQYF
NA,TRBV4-3,NA,TRBJ1-2,TGCGCCAGCAGCCAAGATAAAGACTCAGGGCCAACTTATGGCTACACCTTC,CASSQDKDSGPTYGYTF
TRBD1,TRBV15,few,TRBJ1-5,TGTGCCACCAGCAGAGGGGGACAGGGGATGAATAGCAATCAGCCCCAGCATTTT,CATSRGGQGMNSNQPQHF
TRBD2,TRBV7-8,few,TRBJ2-7,TGTGCCAGCAGCTTGAGGACTAGCGGGACTTCTAACGAGCAGTACTTC,CASSLRTSGTSNEQYF
NA,TRBV7-2,NA,TRBJ1-4,TGTGCCAGCAGCTTAGTACGGGGGGAGGAAAAACTGTTTTTT,CASSLVRGEEKLFF
TRBD2,TRBV10-3,NA,TRBJ2-1,TGTGCCATCAGTCCGACTAGCGGGAGTAATGAGCAGTTCTTC,CAISPTSGSNEQFF
NA,TRBV5-1,NA,TRBJ2-1,TGCGCCAGCAACACAAATCCGGGACGGTACAATGAGCAGTTCTTC,CASNTNPGRYNEQFF
NA,TRBV10-3,many,TRBJ2-3,TGTGCCATCAGTGTCTCATCAGATACGCAGTATTTT,CAISVSSDTQYF
TRBD2,TRBV16,few,TRBJ2-1,TGTGCCAGCAGCCAAGCTAGCGGCTCCTACAATGAGCAGTTCTTC,CASSQASGSYNEQFF
NA,TRBV5-1,many,TRBJ2-7,TGCGCCAGCAGCCCGGTCGTAGGCTACGAGCAGTACTTC,CASSPVVGYEQYF
NA,TRBV5-5,few,TRBJ1-2,TGTGCCAGCAGCTTCGGATCGGGAAACTATGGCTACACCTTC,CASSFGSGNYGYTF
NA,TRBV4-3,few,TRBJ1-1,TGCGCCAGCAGCCAAGATACGGGCTGGAGGACTGAAGCTTTCTTT,CASSQDTGWRTEAFF
NA,TRBV12-3/TRBV12-4,few,TRBJ1-1,TGTGCCAGCAGTTTCTTACAGGGAGGTTGGGACACTGAAGCTTTCTTT,CASSFLQGGWDTEAFF